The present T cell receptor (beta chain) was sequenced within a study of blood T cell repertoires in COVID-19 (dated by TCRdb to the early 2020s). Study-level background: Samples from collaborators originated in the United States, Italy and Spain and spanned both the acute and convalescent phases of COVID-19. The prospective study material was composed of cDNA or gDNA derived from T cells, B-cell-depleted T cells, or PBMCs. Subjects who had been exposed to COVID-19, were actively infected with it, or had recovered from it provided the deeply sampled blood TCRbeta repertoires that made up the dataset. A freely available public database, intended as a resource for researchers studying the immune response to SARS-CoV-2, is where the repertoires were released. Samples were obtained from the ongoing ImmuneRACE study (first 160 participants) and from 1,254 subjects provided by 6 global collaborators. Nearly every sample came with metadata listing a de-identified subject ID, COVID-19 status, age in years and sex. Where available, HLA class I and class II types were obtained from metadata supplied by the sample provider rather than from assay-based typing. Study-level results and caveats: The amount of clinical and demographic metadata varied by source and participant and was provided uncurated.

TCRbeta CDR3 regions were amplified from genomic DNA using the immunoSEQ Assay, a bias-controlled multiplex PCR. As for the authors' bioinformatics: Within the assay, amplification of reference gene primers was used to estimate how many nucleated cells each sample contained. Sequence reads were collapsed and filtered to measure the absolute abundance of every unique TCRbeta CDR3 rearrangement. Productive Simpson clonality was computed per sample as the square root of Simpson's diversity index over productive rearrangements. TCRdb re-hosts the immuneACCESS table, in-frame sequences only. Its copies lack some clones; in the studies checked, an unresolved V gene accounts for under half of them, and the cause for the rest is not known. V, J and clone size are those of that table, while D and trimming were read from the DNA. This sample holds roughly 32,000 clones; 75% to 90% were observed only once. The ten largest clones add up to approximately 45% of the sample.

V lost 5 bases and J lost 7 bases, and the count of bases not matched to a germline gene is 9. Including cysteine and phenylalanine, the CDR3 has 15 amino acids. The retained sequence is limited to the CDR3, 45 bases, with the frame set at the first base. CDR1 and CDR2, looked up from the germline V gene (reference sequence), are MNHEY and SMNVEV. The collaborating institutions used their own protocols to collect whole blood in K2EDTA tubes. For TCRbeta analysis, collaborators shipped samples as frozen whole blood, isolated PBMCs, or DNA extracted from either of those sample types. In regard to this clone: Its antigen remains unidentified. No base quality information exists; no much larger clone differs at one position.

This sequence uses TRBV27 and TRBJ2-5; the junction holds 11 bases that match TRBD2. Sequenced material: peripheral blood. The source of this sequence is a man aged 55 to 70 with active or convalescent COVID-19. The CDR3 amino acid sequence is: CASSETSGATGTQYF. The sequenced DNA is TGTGCCAGCAGTGAGACTAGCGGGGCGACGGGGACCCAGTACTTC.